This T cell receptor beta chain was recovered during a study of spatial heterogeneity in lung cancer. Looking at the study overall: Alpha-chain detections were consistently fewer than beta-chain detections among the sequences. The study's findings and limits: Ubiquitous expanded tumor TCRs appeared in blood more at resection than follow-up.

Stated time point: sample taken at primary tumor resection. Whole RNA from tumor, nontumor lung or frozen PBMC was sequenced unsorted. Trimming removed 3 bases from V and 0 bases from J, with 15 bases in between. The V gene's germline CDR1 is SGHDN and CDR2 FVKESK. This CDR3 is 17 amino acids long. Each TCR cDNA molecule carried a unique molecular identifier. TCRdb ran MiXCR on the 5' RACE reads and lists one entry per CDR3 protein. The table includes roughly 10,000 distinct CDR3 sequences, around 6% detected once. There are a few counts of this clonotype. The target antigen is unknown. The V and J genes are TRBV14 and TRBJ2-1; D is ambiguous. The sample here was PBMCs, taken at surgery. The receptor comes from a male donor with early-stage non-small cell lung cancer. CDR3 amino acids: CASSQKGILLSYNEQFF. CDR3 bases: TGTGCCAGCAGCCAGAAGGGTATCCTCCTCTCCTACAATGAGCAGTTCTTC.